These 5 T cell receptor beta chains originate from one sample sequenced in a study of sequential checkpoint blockade in melanoma. The treatment was: randomized to nivolumab then ipilimumab (arm A) or the reverse (arm B). Here immunoSEQ multiplex PCR was the method, and the copy in TCRdb shows in-frame clones only, minus some. The table shows under 20,000 clones, with around 70% occurring only once. Sequenced material: tumor tissue (inferred from file names), taken from a patient given nivolumab and ipilimumab in sequence. These receptors all come from a human donor with melanoma.

The chain couples TRBV18 to TRBJ2-7, with 11 bases fitting TRBD2. Germline assignment: CDR1 KGHSH and CDR2 LQKENI. The junction had 9 bases not matched to a gene; V was cut back by 3 bases and J by 5 bases. CDR3 size: 16 residues. The CDR3 spells CASSPQIPTSGNEQYF. CDR3 nucleotides: TGTGCCAGCTCACCCCAGATCCCGACTAGCGGGAACGAGCAGTACTTC.

The CDR3 sequence is CASSDLTGPNYGYTF. The CDR3 DNA reads TGTGCCAGCAGTGACCTGACAGGGCCCAACTATGGCTACACCTTC. The chain couples TRBV6-8 to TRBJ1-2; 7 nucleotides align to TRBD1. The germline gives CDR1 MNHGY, CDR2 SAAAGT. V trimming: 5 bases; J trimming: 2 bases; junction bases outside the gene matches: 8. The CDR3 spans 15 residues.

This sequence joins TRBV6-4 and TRBJ1-5, with D unclear. This CDR3 comprises 15 residues. The germline V gene has CDR1 MRHNA and CDR2 SNTAGT. With 5 bases removed from V and 0 bases from J, the gap between germline ends came to 11 bases. The CDR3 region has the DNA TGTGCCAGCAGTTACGGGGAGTATAGCAATCAGCCCCAGCATTTT. This translates into CASSYGEYSNQPQHF.

The chain employs TRBV19 and TRBJ2-7; TRBD2 is a possible D gene (7 bases). The CDR3 runs 13 residues. V was trimmed by 10 bases and J by 0 bases, leaving 13 bases between them. Germline CDR1 and CDR2: LNHDA and SQIVND (reference sequence). The CDR3 region is CATSGEGSYEQYF. The CDR3 region has the DNA TGTGCCACCTCAGGGGAGGGCTCCTACGAGCAGTACTTC.

The V gene is TRBV7-5, the J gene TRBJ2-7; TRBD2, the D gene given by the table, was not confirmed from the DNA. TRBV7-5 constitutes a pseudogene. The CDR3 runs 14 residues. CDR3 region: CASSFGGRFYEQYF. In nucleotides, the CDR3 is TGTGCCAGCAGCTTCGGCGGGAGGTTTTACGAGCAGTACTTC.